This T cell receptor beta chain comes out of a study of OX40 agonist ivuxolimab in advanced cancers. Study background: Ivuxolimab, an agonist antibody against OX40 (CD134), was given to patients.

The assay was immunoSEQ multiplex PCR, and TCRdb's table has in-frame clones only and misses some. The sample includes around 84,000 clones, 92% of them seen just once. V lost 1 base, J lost 9 bases, and 4 bases lay in between. The CDR3 totals 11 residues. The V gene's germline CDR1 is SGHVS and CDR2 FNYEAQ. The V gene is TRBV7-6, the J gene TRBJ2-1, with D unresolved. The receptor was isolated from an adult with an advanced solid tumor such as melanoma, head and neck, liver or kidney cancer. Sequencing used CD4+ or CD8+ T cells sorted from blood, obtained in a trial of the OX40 agonist ivuxolimab. DNA of the CDR3: TGTGCCAGCAGCTTAGAGGTTGAGCAGTTCTTC. This encodes CASSLEVEQFF.